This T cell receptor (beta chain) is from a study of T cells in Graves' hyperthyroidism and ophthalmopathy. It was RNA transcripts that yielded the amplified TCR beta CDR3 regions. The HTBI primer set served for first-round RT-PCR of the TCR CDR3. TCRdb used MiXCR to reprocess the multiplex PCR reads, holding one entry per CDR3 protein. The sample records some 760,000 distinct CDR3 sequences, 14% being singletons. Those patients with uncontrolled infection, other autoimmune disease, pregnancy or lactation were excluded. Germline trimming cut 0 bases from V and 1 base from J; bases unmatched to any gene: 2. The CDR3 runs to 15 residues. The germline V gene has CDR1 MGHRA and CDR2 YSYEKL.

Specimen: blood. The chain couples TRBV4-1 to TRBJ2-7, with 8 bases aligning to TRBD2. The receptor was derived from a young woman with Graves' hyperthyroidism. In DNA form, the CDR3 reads TGCGCCAGCAGCCAAGACGGGGGGGGGTCCTACGAGCAGTACTTC. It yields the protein CASSQDGGGSYEQYF.